The clone carrying this T cell receptor (beta chain) was found many times. Its antigen is still unknown. TCRdb itself ran the reads through MiXCR, one entry per CDR3 protein. The sample shows 80,000 or so distinct CDR3 sequences, about 24% of them seen only once. The data are from a study of T cell repertoires in cytomegalovirus infection. Looking at the study overall: Based on public TCR beta signatures, there were indications of CMV infection and of a matching HLA type.

Study-wide results and limits: Carriage of CMV together with the relevant HLA was identifiable through cumulative public TCR beta family frequency. The ex vivo response was dominated by HLA-C-restricted CMV-specific TCR beta clonotypes.

Per the germline V gene, CDR1 is LNHDA and CDR2 is SQIVND (reference sequence). Trimming took 3 bases from V and 6 from J, leaving 10 bases between them. The CDR3 is 13 residues long. This sequence originates from a human donor in good health (CMV status not recorded). Some clones in this sample may be carry-over from other donors' samples. The chain recombines TRBV19 with TRBJ2-3; D not certain. This specimen consisted of CD8+ T cells from cultured PBMCs, obtained from culture after CMV antigen stimulation. In DNA form, the CDR3 reads TGTGCCAGTAGTATGCGCAGTATGGATACGCAGTATTTT. Its translation: CASSMRSMDTQYF.